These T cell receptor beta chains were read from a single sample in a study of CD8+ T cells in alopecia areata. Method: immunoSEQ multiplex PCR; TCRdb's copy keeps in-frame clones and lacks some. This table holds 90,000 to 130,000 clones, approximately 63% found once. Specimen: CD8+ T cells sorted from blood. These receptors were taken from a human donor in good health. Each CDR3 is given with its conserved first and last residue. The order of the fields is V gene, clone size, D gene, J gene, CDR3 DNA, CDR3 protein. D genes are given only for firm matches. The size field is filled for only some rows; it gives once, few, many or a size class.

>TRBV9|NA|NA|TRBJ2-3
TGTGCCAGCAGCCCCTCAAGTCGTATCCCCCTCACAGATACGCAGTATTTT
CASSPSSRIPLTDTQYF
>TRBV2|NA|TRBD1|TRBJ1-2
TGTGCCAGCAGGGACAGGGTCGGCTACACCTTC
CASRDRVGYTF
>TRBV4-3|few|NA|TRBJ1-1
TGCGCCAGCAGCGGGGGGACCGGAGCTTTCTTT
CASSGGTGAFF
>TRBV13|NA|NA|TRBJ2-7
TGTGCCAGCAGCGGGCCCACCCGGGGCAGGCATCCCTACGAGCAGTACTTC
CASSGPTRGRHPYEQYF
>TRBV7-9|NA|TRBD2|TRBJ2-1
TGTGCCAGCAGCCAGCCCAGGGAGCGGGGGCCTTACAATGAGCAGTTCTTC
CASSQPRERGPYNEQFF
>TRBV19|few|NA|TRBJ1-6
TGTGCCAGTAGTATAGATTGGCGGTCACCCCTCCACTTT
CASSIDWRSPLHF
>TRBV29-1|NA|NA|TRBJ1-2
TGCAGCGTGGAGACAGGACTTAACTATGGCTACACCTTC
CSVETGLNYGYTF
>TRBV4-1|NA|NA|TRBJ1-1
TGCGCCAGCAGCCGGGAGTGGGGTAACACTGAAGCTTTCTTT
CASSREWGNTEAFF
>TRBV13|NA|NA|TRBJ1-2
TGTGCCAGCAGCCCCGCGGGGGCGGGTAACTATGGCTACACCTTC
CASSPAGAGNYGYTF
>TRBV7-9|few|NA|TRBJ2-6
TGTGCCAGCAGCTGGGGCAACGTCCTGACTTTC
CASSWGNVLTF
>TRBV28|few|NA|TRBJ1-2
TGTGCCAGCAGCTCCGCCCATGTGGGGGCCTATGGCTACACCTTC
CASSSAHVGAYGYTF
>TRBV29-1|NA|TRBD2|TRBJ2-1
TGCAGCGTTCCGGGAGGGAGCTCCTACAATGAGCAGTTCTTC
CSVPGGSSYNEQFF
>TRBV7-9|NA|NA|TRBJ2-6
TGTGCCAGCAGCCCACACTGGGGCTCTGGGGCCAACGTCCTGACTTTC
CASSPHWGSGANVLTF
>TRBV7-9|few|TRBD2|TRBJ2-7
TGTGCCAGCAGCCAAGGACTAGGAACCTACGAGCAGTACTTC
CASSQGLGTYEQYF
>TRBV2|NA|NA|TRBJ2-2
TGTGCCAGCAGTGAGAAGTTTGGGTATGCCGCCGGGGAGCTGTTTTTT
CASSEKFGYAAGELFF
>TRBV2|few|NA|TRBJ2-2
TGTGCCAGCAGTCCGGCCACGGCCGGGGAGCTGTTTTTT
CASSPATAGELFF
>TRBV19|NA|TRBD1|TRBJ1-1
TGTGCCAGTAAAGGGGGCGCCTATACTGAAGCTTTCTTT
CASKGGAYTEAFF
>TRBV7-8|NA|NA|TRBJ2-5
TGTGCCAGCAGCTTAGGGGGGGGCACGTACACCCAAGAGACCCAGTACTTC
CASSLGGGTYTQETQYF
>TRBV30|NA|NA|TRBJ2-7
TGTGCCTGGAGTGGGTTCTCCTACGAGCAGTACTTC
CAWSGFSYEQYF
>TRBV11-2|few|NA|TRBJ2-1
TGTGCCAGCAGCCGGGGGAGAACCCTCAATGAGCAGTTCTTC
CASSRGRTLNEQFF
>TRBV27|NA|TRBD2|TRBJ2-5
TGTGCCAGCAGCCCTAGCGGTGAGACCCAGTACTTC
CASSPSGETQYF
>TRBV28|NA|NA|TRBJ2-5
TGTGCCATCAACCCGGTGGGCCAGTTACAAGAGACCCAGTACTTC
CAINPVGQLQETQYF
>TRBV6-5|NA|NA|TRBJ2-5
TGTGCCAGAGGCCCCGACCCCATACTAAAAGAGACCCAGTACTTC
CARGPDPILKETQYF
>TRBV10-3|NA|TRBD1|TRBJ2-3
TGTGCCATCAGTGAGGGGGGACAGGAAACAGATACGCAGTATTTT
CAISEGGQETDTQYF